The clone carrying this TCR beta chain was recorded at least ten times. The antigen is not known. For TCRbeta, the library was prepared with unique molecular identifiers. TCRdb reanalysed the PCR reads using MiXCR and keeps one entry per CDR3 protein. The data show hundreds of thousands of distinct CDR3 sequences, with roughly 13% seen just once and 2% to 2.5% held by the top ten. This entry is derived from a study of T-cell reconstitution after alpha-beta-depleted transplantation in children. Study-level points and caveats: It was reported that alpha-beta T cells came from several hundred expanded graft clones (about two months after transplant). T-cell numbers and diversity one year post-transplant derived largely from freshly generated T cells. Certain patients had high TCRbeta diversity at day 60, and it came from recipient T cells and thymic progenitors that survived.

CDR1 is SQVTM and CDR2 is ANQGSEA in the germline V gene. The length of the CDR3 is 14 residues. Between the trimmed V and J ends, which lost 2 bases and 0 bases, there was a span of 8 bases. This sequence was found in a male patient aged 10 to 17 who had a stem cell transplant for acute myeloid leukemia, so the T cells may come from the graft donor. The chain combines TRBV29-1 with TRBJ2-1; D is uncertain. The specimen was PBMCs, mostly from graft donor cells, collected 360 days after TCRalphabeta/CD19-depleted stem cell transplant. CDR3 region: CSVEQAGSYNEQFF. CDR3 nucleotide sequence: TGCAGCGTTGAACAGGCAGGCTCCTACAATGAGCAGTTCTTC.